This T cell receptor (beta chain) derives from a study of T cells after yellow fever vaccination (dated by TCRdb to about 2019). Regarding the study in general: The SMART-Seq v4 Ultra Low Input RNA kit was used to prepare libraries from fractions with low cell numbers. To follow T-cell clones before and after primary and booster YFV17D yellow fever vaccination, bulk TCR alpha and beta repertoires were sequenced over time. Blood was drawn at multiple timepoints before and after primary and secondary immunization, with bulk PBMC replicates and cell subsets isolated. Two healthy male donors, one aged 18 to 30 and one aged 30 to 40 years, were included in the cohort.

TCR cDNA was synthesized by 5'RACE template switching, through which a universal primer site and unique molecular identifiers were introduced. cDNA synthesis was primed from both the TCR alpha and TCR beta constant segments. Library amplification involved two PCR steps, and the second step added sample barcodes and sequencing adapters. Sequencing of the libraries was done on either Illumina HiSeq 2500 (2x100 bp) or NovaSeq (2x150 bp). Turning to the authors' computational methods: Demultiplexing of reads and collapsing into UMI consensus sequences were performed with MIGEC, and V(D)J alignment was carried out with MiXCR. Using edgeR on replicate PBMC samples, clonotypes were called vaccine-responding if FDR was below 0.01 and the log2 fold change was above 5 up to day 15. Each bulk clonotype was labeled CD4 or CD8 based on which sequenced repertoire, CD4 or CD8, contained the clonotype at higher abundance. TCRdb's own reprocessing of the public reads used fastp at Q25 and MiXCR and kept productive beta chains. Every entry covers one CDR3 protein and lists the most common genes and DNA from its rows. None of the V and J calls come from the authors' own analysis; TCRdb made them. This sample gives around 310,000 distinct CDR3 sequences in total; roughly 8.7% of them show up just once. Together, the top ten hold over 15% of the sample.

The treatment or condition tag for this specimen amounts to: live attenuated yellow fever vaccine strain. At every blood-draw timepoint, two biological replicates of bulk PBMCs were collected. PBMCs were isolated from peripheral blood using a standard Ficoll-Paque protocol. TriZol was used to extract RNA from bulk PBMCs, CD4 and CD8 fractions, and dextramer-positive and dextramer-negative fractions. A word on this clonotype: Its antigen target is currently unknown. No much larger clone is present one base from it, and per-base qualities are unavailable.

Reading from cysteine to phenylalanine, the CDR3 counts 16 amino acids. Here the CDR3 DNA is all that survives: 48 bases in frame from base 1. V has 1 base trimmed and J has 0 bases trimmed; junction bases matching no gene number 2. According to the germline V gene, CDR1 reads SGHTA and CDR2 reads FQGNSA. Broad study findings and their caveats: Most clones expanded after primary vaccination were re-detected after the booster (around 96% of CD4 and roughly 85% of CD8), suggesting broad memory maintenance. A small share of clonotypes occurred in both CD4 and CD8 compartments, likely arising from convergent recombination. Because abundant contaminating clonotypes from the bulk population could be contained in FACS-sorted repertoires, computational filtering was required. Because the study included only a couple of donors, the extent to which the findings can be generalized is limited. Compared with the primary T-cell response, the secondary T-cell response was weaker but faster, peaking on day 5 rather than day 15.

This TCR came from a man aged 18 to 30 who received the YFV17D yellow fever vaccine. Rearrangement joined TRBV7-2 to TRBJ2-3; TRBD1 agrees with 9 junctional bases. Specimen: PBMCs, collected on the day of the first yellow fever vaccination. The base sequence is TGTGCCAGCAGCTTAGTCGGGACAGGGAGCACAGATACGCAGTATTTT. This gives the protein CASSLVGTGSTDTQYF. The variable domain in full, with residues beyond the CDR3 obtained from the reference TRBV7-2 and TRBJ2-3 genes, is GAGVSQSPSNKVTEKGKDVELRCDPISGHTALYWYRQSLGQGLEFLIYFQGNSAPDKSGLPSDRFSAERTGGSVSTLTIQRTQQEDSAVYLCASSLVGTGSTDTQYFGPGTRLTVL.